Listed here are 28 T cell receptor beta chains from one sample, sequenced in a study of cytomegalovirus exposure and HLA in healthy donors (dated by TCRdb to about 2017). Library preparation was by the immunoSEQ multiplex PCR assay. For the multiplex PCR, a mixture combining 60 forward primers for TCR Vbeta segments and 13 reverse primers for TCR Jbeta segments was used. Entries here come from immuneACCESS through TCRdb and include only in-frame sequences with V and J called. Some clones fail to appear in such tables; in the studies checked, an unresolved V gene covers under half of the shortfall, and the cause of the remainder is unknown. The table for this sample lists 90,000 to 120,000 clones; 82% of them were counted only once. The top ten clonotypes cover roughly 2.7% of the sample. The sequenced sample consisted of PBMCs. Receptors were obtained from a man aged 30 to 39 in good health and CMV-seropositive.

The V and J genes are TRBV2 and TRBJ2-1; D gene uncertain. The CDR3 contains 15 residues. Germline CDR1 is SNHLY and CDR2 is FYNNEI. Trimming removed 2 bases at V and 5 bases at J, with 13 bases between. The CDR3 loop reads CASSEQPKPDNEQFF. The CDR3 DNA follows: TGTGCCAGCAGTGAACAACCCAAGCCGGACAATGAGCAGTTCTTC.

The rearrangement uses TRBV5-1 and TRBJ1-6; possible D gene TRBD1, 5 bases. Germline V gene lookup returns CDR1 SGHRS and CDR2 YFSETQ. This CDR3 comprises 14 residues. Trimming took off 7 bases at V and 9 bases at J, with 17 bases between the two ends. The CDR3 nucleotides are TGCGCCAGCGGACGGGGCGAAGCGGGTTCACCCCTCCACTTT. Translation: CASGRGEAGSPLHF.

The chain couples TRBV7-9 to TRBJ1-1; no reliable D call. In germline, CDR1 is SEHNR, CDR2 FQNEAQ (reference sequence). The CDR3 extends over 13 amino acids. Trimming shortened V by 5 bases and J by 4 bases, and 11 bases separated the two germline ends. The CDR3 protein is CASSRAGSTEAFF. The CDR3 DNA reads as TGTGCCAGCAGCAGGGCGGGCAGCACTGAAGCTTTCTTT.

V and J are TRBV5-4 and TRBJ2-1; 12 nucleotides agree with TRBD2. This CDR3 comprises 16 residues. Germline-derived CDR1 and CDR2 are SGHNT and YYREEE (reference sequence). V lost 3 bases, J lost 3 bases, and 4 bases stayed unmatched. The CDR3 coding sequence is TGTGCCAGCAGCTCGCGGACTAGCGGGATCTACAATGAGCAGTTCTTC. Amino acids: CASSSRTSGIYNEQFF.

This chain links TRBV5-1 with TRBJ2-3, with a weak D call TRBD1 (7 bases). CDR1 is SGHRS and CDR2 is YFSETQ in the germline V gene. The CDR3 consists of 15 residues. The ends were cut back, 10 bases at V and 0 bases at J, with 18 bases in the middle. The CDR3 loop is CAGRQGGISTDTQYF. For the CDR3, the DNA is TGCGCCGGGCGACAGGGCGGGATCAGCACAGATACGCAGTATTTT. Full variable domain (outside the CDR3, taken from reference TRBV5-1 and TRBJ2-3): KAGVTQTPRYLIKTRGQQVTLSCSPISGHRSVSWYQQTPGQGLQFLFEYFSETQRNKGNFPGRFSGRQFSNSRSEMNVSTLELGDSALYLCAGRQGGISTDTQYFGPGTRLTVL.

The chain links TRBV5-4 to TRBJ2-6; D may be TRBD2 (5 bases). V was pared by 4 bases and J by 3 bases, with 11 bases between. This CDR3 has 15 amino acids. CDR1 SGHNT and CDR2 YYREEE come from the germline V gene (reference sequence). The CDR3 region is CASSPRVVGANVLTF. The CDR3 DNA reads TGTGCCAGCAGCCCGAGGGTTGTTGGGGCCAACGTCCTGACTTTC.

Concerning this clone: At one end the junction does not follow the germline gene, possibly because of a read error. The CDR3 here is CASSLDRGRSAGANGLTF. The CDR3, as DNA: TGCGCCAGCAGCTTGGACAGGGGGCGCTCAGCTGGGGCCAACGGCCTGACTTTC. The rearrangement uses TRBV5-1 and TRBJ2-6; 9 bases align to TRBD1. The germline V gene has CDR1 SGHRS and CDR2 YFSETQ. This CDR3 has 18 residues.

This chain connects TRBV2 to TRBJ2-2; TRBD2 agrees at 10 bases. This CDR3 contains 16 residues. Germline trimming cut 6 bases from V and 7 bases from J; bases unmatched to any gene: 11. Germline V lookup: CDR1 SNHLY, CDR2 FYNNEI. The CDR3, as DNA: TGTGCCAGCAGCCCCATGGGCGGACTAGCGGTCGGGGAGCTGTTTTTT. Its protein product is CASSPMGGLAVGELFF.

This chain uses TRBV29-1 with TRBJ2-5; D gene ambiguous. The CDR3 contains 15 residues. Between the trimmed V and J ends, which lost 2 bases and 7 bases, there was a span of 20 bases. Per the germline V gene, CDR1 is SQVTM and CDR2 is ANQGSEA. CDR3 sequence reads: CSVERFGPSFGTQYF. CDR3 bases: TGCAGCGTTGAACGGTTTGGTCCCTCATTCGGGACCCAGTACTTC. Based on the CDR3 plus reference TRBV29-1 and TRBJ2-5, the full variable domain is SAVISQKPSRDICQRGTSLTIQCQVDSQVTMMFWYRQQPGQSLTLIATANQGSEATYESGFVIDKFPISRPNLTFSTLTVSNMSPEDSSIYLCSVERFGPSFGTQYFGPGTRLLVL.

This chain connects TRBV9 to TRBJ2-2, with D tentatively TRBD1 (5 bases). The CDR3 has 15 amino acids. Germline V gene data show CDR1 as SGDLS and CDR2 as YYNGEE. V shed 2 bases and J shed 5 bases, with 13 bases lying between them. The CDR3 loop reads CASSVTAKLTGELFF. The CDR3 DNA sequence: TGTGCCAGCAGCGTGACAGCCAAGCTAACCGGGGAGCTGTTTTTT.

The rearrangement joins TRBV19 to TRBJ2-2; a weak D match, TRBD2 (5 bases). The CDR3 contains 12 residues. Trimming left V 9 bases short and J 6 bases short, with 11 bases between. CDR1 and CDR2 from the germline V gene are LNHDA and SQIVND (reference sequence). The CDR3 bases are TGTGCCAGCCTACTAGTGCCCGGGGAGCTGTTTTTT. It encodes CASLLVPGELFF.

This chain joins TRBV7-6 and TRBJ2-3; the match to TRBD1 covers 8 bases. Germline lookup yields CDR1 SGHVS and CDR2 FNYEAQ. J gave up 2 bases and V 1 base, and 5 bases lay outside the gene matches. The CDR3 totals 16 residues. As DNA, the CDR3 is TGTGCCAGCAGCTTAGGCGGGACAGGAGCCACAGATACGCAGTATTTT. Protein: CASSLGGTGATDTQYF.

The chain joins TRBV7-2 to TRBJ1-2; no reliable D call. Per germline, CDR1 SGHTA and CDR2 FQGNSA. This CDR3 contains 13 residues. The V end was cut by 3 bases, the J end by 3 bases, with 8 bases between. The DNA of the CDR3 is TGTGCCAGCAGCTTCTTCCGCGACTATGGCTACACCTTC. It codes for CASSFFRDYGYTF. The whole variable domain, filled in from reference TRBV7-2 and TRBJ1-2, reads GAGVSQSPSNKVTEKGKDVELRCDPISGHTALYWYRQSLGQGLEFLIYFQGNSAPDKSGLPSDRFSAERTGGSVSTLTIQRTQQEDSAVYLCASSFFRDYGYTFGSGTRLTVV.

CDR3 bases: TGTGCCAGCCCGACAGGGTGGGGAAATTCACCCCTCCACTTT. Translated: CASPTGWGNSPLHF. The rearrangement uses TRBV6-4 and TRBJ1-6; the match to TRBD1 covers 7 bases. Germline V gene sequence: CDR1 MRHNA, CDR2 SNTAGT. Germline trimming cut 8 bases from V and 7 bases from J; bases unmatched to any gene: 8. The CDR3 loop spans 14 amino acids.

The rearrangement links TRBV19 to TRBJ1-1; a weak D match, TRBD1 (6 bases). V lost 10 bases, J lost 10 bases, and 13 bases lay in between. CDR3 length: 10 amino acids. CDR1 LNHDA and CDR2 SQIVND come from the germline V gene (reference sequence). CDR3 amino acids: CATYGTSAFF. The CDR3 nucleotides are TGTGCCACCTACGGGACATCAGCTTTCTTT.

The chain couples TRBV6-1 to TRBJ2-3; the D is unclear. The CDR3 contains 15 residues. V gave up 0 bases and J gave up 0 bases, with 7 bases separating them. Looked up from germline, CDR1 is MNHNS and CDR2 is SASEGT. The CDR3 spells CASSEARRSTDTQYF. CDR3 DNA sequence: TGTGCCAGCAGTGAAGCGCGGCGTAGCACAGATACGCAGTATTTT.

This clone was observed a few times. J is TRBJ1-5 and V is TRBV2, with D tentatively TRBD1 (6 bases). Trimming took off 2 bases at V and 7 bases at J, with 12 bases between the two ends. The germline CDR1 and CDR2 sequences are SNHLY and FYNNEI. The CDR3 totals 14 residues. CDR3 coding DNA: TGTGCCAGCAGTGAACTAGGGGGAGTACAGCCCCAGCATTTT. This translates into CASSELGGVQPQHF.

In this sample, this clone turned up once. Compared with germline, one end of the junction differs, possibly owing to a read error. The rearrangement uses TRBV25-1 and TRBJ1-2; weak D call: TRBD1 (5 bases). The CDR3 sequence is 14 residues long. Germline CDR1 MGHDK, CDR2 SYGVNS. The CDR3 nucleotides are TGTGCCGGCAGTGGGCAGGGTGAGGTTTATGGCTACACCTTC. Amino acids: CAGSGQGEVYGYTF.

The rearrangement uses TRBV19 and TRBJ2-2; D may be TRBD1 (6 bases). Germline V gene data show CDR1 as LNHDA and CDR2 as SQIVND (reference sequence). Trimming left V 5 bases short and J 4 bases short, with 11 bases between. The CDR3 loop spans 14 amino acids. As DNA, the CDR3 is TGTGCCAGTAGTTGGGACATCGGCACCGGGGAGCTGTTTTTT. Its translation: CASSWDIGTGELFF.

The chain is built from TRBV7-2 and TRBJ2-2, with TRBD2 matching 14 bases. This CDR3 is 17 amino acids long. In germline, CDR1 is SGHTA, CDR2 FQGNSA. The V segment lost 1 base and the J segment 5 bases; nucleotides outside the gene matches: 3. The CDR3: CASSLEGLAGATGELFF. The CDR3 DNA follows: TGTGCCAGCAGCTTAGAGGGACTAGCGGGGGCTACCGGGGAGCTGTTTTTT.

The chain recombines TRBV2 with TRBJ1-4; D is uncertain. Germline V CDR1 and CDR2: SNHLY, FYNNEI. CDR3 length equals 15 residues. V was cut by 0 bases and J by 8 bases, with 13 bases left in between. The chain's CDR3 is CASSEAPLLREKLFF. The CDR3, as DNA: TGTGCCAGCAGTGAAGCACCACTTTTGCGGGAAAAACTGTTTTTT.

The J gene is TRBJ1-2, the V gene TRBV9, with a weak D call TRBD1 (6 bases). Germline-derived CDR1 and CDR2 are SGDLS and YYNGEE. Deletions cut 2 bases from V and 6 bases from J, with 20 bases between. The CDR3 has 16 amino acids. The CDR3 sequence is CASSVVTGTGGDGYTF. The CDR3 nucleotides read TGTGCCAGCAGCGTGGTTACCGGGACGGGGGGCGATGGCTACACCTTC. Full variable domain (outside the CDR3, taken from reference TRBV9 and TRBJ1-2): DSGVTQTPKHLITATGQRVTLRCSPRSGDLSVYWYQQSLDQGLQFLIQYYNGEERAKGNILERFSAQQFPDLHSELNLSSLELGDSALYFCASSVVTGTGGDGYTFGSGTRLTVV.

V usage is TRBV11-1 and J usage is TRBJ2-7; 14 nucleotides align to TRBD2. CDR1 and CDR2 (germline): SGHAT, FQDESV (reference sequence). The CDR3 is 16 amino acids. V lost 5 bases and J lost 3; bases outside the gene matches: 6. The CDR3 reads CASSLGTSGGLYEQYF. The CDR3 nucleotides are TGTGCCAGCAGCCTAGGGACTAGCGGGGGCCTCTACGAGCAGTACTTC.

The genes are TRBV25-1 and TRBJ1-6; the D is unclear. CDR1 is MGHDK and CDR2 is SYGVNS in the germline V gene. The length of the CDR3 is 14 residues. The V end was cut by 5 bases, the J end by 5 bases, with 10 bases between. The CDR3 loop is CASSNFPDNSPLHF. CDR3 DNA sequence: TGTGCCAGCAGTAACTTCCCGGATAATTCACCCCTCCACTTT.

The chain joins TRBV18 to TRBJ2-1, with D unresolved. Germline-derived CDR1 and CDR2 are KGHSH and LQKENI. The CDR3 covers 13 residues. Trimming left V 4 bases short and J 8 bases short, with 12 bases between. CDR3 DNA: TGTGCCAGCTCACTACTAAGCGTCCATGAGCAGTTCTTC. Translating it yields CASSLLSVHEQFF.

V and J are TRBV11-2 and TRBJ1-2; tentative D call: TRBD1 (5 bases). V lost 0 bases, J lost 6 bases, and 14 bases lay in between. Per the germline V gene, CDR1 is SGHAT and CDR2 is FQNNGV. The CDR3 covers 15 residues. The CDR3 sequence: CASSLEPSGLDGYTF. The CDR3 region has the DNA TGTGCCAGCAGCTTAGAACCCTCAGGGCTCGATGGCTACACCTTC.

The chain recombines TRBV6-1 with TRBJ1-6; D may be TRBD1 (5 bases). The CDR3 has 15 residues. Trimming took off 4 bases at V and 8 bases at J, with 15 bases between the two ends. The germline gives CDR1 MNHNS, CDR2 SASEGT. In nucleotides, the CDR3 is TGTGCCAGCAGTGTTAATCCGGCCAGGGATTCACCCCTCCACTTT. Residues: CASSVNPARDSPLHF.

The V gene is TRBV5-1, the J gene TRBJ2-5, with unresolved D. Germline CDR1 SGHRS, CDR2 YFSETQ. V shed 0 bases and J shed 4 bases, with 10 bases lying between them. This CDR3 comprises 14 residues. Written as DNA, the CDR3 is TGCGCCAGCAGCTTGGTCACAGAAATAGAGACCCAGTACTTC. Translating it yields CASSLVTEIETQYF.